This T cell receptor (beta chain) was recovered during a study of T cell repertoires in ileal Crohn's disease. Study results and caveats: Within the first postoperative year, endoscopy came at median about 6.9 months. Compared with non-smokers, active smokers at surgery showed more clonal expansions.

Note on this clone: Its antigen is not identified.

The length of the CDR3 is 15 residues. Germline V gene data show CDR1 as SGHTS and CDR2 as YDEGEE. V dropped 2 bases and J dropped 3; count of bases not matched to a gene: 3. Sequenced by immunoSEQ multiplex PCR; TCRdb stores in-frame clones only, minus some. In the table there are roughly 5,300 clones, nearly 80% of which are singletons. Noted time point: neoterminal ileum biopsy at postoperative endoscopy, about 6 months after surgery. The sample comprised ileal tissue. V and J are TRBV5-8 and TRBJ1-5, with TRBD1 matching 9 bases. The sequence derives from an adult with Crohn's disease. The CDR3 loop reads CASSFRDRANQPQHF. The CDR3 region has the DNA TGTGCCAGCAGCTTCCGGGACAGGGCCAATCAGCCCCAGCATTTT.